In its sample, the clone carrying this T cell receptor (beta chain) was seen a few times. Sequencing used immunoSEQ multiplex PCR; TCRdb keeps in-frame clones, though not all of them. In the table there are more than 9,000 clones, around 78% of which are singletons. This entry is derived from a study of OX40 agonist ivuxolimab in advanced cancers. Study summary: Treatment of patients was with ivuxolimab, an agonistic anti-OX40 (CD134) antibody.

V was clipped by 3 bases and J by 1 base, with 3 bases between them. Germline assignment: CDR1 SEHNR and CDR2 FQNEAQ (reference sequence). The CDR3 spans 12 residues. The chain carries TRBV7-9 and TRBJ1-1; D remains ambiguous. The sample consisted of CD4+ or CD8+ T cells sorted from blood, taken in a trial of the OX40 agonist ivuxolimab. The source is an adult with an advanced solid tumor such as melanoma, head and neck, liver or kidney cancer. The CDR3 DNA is TGTGCCAGCAGCTTTGGGAACACTGAAGCTTTCTTT. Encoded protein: CASSFGNTEAFF. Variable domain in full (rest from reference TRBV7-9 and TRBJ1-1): DTGVSQNPRHKITKRGQNVTFRCDPISEHNRLYWYRQTLGQGPEFLTYFQNEAQLEKSRLLSDRFSAERPKGSFSTLEIQRTEQGDSAMYLCASSFGNTEAFFGQGTRLTVV.